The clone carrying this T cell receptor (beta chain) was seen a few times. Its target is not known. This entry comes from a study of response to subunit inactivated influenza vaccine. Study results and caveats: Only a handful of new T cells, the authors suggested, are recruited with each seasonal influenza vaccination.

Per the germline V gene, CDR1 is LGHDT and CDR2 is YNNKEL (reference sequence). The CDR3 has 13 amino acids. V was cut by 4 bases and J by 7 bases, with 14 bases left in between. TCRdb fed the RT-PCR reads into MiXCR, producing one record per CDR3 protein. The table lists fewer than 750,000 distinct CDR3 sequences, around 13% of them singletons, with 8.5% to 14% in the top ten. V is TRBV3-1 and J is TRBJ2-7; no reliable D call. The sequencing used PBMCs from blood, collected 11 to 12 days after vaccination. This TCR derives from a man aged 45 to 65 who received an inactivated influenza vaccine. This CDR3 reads CASSPSRLGEQYF. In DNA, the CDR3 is TGTGCCAGCAGCCCGTCTCGGCTAGGAGAGCAGTACTTC.